Below, 14 T cell receptor beta chains from the same sample are listed, as sequenced in a study of blood T cells in healthy people across ages. With a J-beta primer mix and a sample-barcoded 5' primer, a second PCR ran roughly 6 to 12 cycles. TCRdb processed the 5' RACE reads anew with MiXCR; each CDR3 protein has one entry. The table lists approximately 770,000 distinct CDR3 sequences, 58% of them singletons. The specimen sequenced was blood. Receptor source: a man aged 25-45 years in good health.

The CDR3 spells CASSLGVGWAQETQYF. The DNA of the CDR3 is TGTGCCAGCAGCTTAGGAGTGGGATGGGCCCAAGAGACCCAGTACTTC. The chain links TRBV11-3 to TRBJ2-5; D call uncertain. Germline V lookup: CDR1 SGHNT, CDR2 YENEEA. The CDR3 runs to 16 residues. V gave up 1 base and J gave up 1 base, with 13 bases separating them.

The chain couples TRBV4-3 to TRBJ1-1; D unclear. The CDR3 covers 13 residues. Germline V gene sequence: CDR1 LGHNA, CDR2 YSLEER. Trimming stripped 4 bases from V and 4 bases from J, with 10 bases between. CDR3: CASSPKDGTEAFF. DNA for the CDR3: TGCGCCAGCAGCCCTAAAGACGGCACTGAAGCTTTCTTT.

In this sample, this clonotype turned up once. The chain has TRBV28 and TRBJ1-1; possibly TRBD1 for D (5 bases). V gave up 6 bases and J gave up 8 bases, with 16 bases separating them. The CDR3 runs 13 residues. CDR1 is MDHEN, CDR2 SYDVKM, per germline. CDR3 residues: CASSPSASGEAFF. For the CDR3, the DNA is TGTGCCAGCAGCCCCTCTGCATCAGGGGAAGCTTTCTTT.

The chain employs TRBV29-1 and TRBJ1-5; no clear D gene. Germline V CDR1 and CDR2: SQVTM, ANQGSEA. The CDR3 runs to 13 residues. Trimming took off 1 base at V and 5 bases at J, with 9 bases between the two ends. The CDR3 protein is CSVEVSGDQPQHF. DNA for the CDR3: TGCAGCGTTGAAGTATCAGGAGATCAGCCCCAGCATTTT. The complete variable domain, with remaining parts taken from reference TRBV29-1 and TRBJ1-5, reads SAVISQKPSRDICQRGTSLTIQCQVDSQVTMMFWYRQQPGQSLTLIATANQGSEATYESGFVIDKFPISRPNLTFSTLTVSNMSPEDSSIYLCSVEVSGDQPQHFGDGTRLSIL.

Worth noting for this clonotype: A far larger clone is one nucleotide away, so this likely arose from a read error. The gene calls are TRBV7-9 and TRBJ2-7; D remains unclear. CDR1 and CDR2 (germline): SEHNR, FQNEAQ (reference sequence). The CDR3 is 12 residues long. The CDR3 protein is CTSSLSSYEQYF. The CDR3 DNA reads TGTACCAGCAGCCTGAGCTCCTACGAGCAGTACTTC.

The chain carries TRBV29-1 and TRBJ1-5, with D unresolved. Germline values: CDR1 SQVTM, CDR2 ANQGSEA. CDR3 size: 13 residues. V lost 4 bases, J lost 4 bases, and 11 bases lay in between. Here the CDR3 DNA reads TGCAGCGTTGGTTATGGACTTAATCAGCCCCAGCATTTT. This translates into CSVGYGLNQPQHF. Full variable domain (rest looked up from reference TRBV29-1 and TRBJ1-5): SAVISQKPSRDICQRGTSLTIQCQVDSQVTMMFWYRQQPGQSLTLIATANQGSEATYESGFVIDKFPISRPNLTFSTLTVSNMSPEDSSIYLCSVGYGLNQPQHFGDGTRLSIL.

The J gene is TRBJ2-3, the V gene TRBV5-1, with a possible D match to TRBD2 (6 bases). The CDR3 is 14 amino acids. Germline-derived CDR1 and CDR2 are SGHRS and YFSETQ. Trimming shortened V by 6 bases and J by 2 bases, and 13 bases separated the two germline ends. CDR3 region: CASMAAGPTDTQYF. In nucleotides, the CDR3 is TGCGCCAGCATGGCGGCGGGACCCACAGATACGCAGTATTTT.

V usage is TRBV12-3 or TRBV12-4 and J usage is TRBJ2-7; tentative D call: TRBD1 (6 bases). V was cut by 3 bases and J by 5 bases, with 14 bases left in between. The CDR3 contains 14 residues. The CDR3 DNA follows: TGTGCCAGCAGTTTCAAGGGGGACGGGGACGAGCAGTACTTC. Its translation: CASSFKGDGDEQYF.

The chain recombines TRBV10-3 with TRBJ1-2; TRBD1 might be the D (5 bases). This CDR3 contains 13 residues. V dropped 3 bases and J dropped 3 bases, with 8 bases sitting between them. The V gene's germline CDR1 is ENHRY and CDR2 SYGVKD. The chain's CDR3 is CAISDLGHYGYTF. The CDR3 DNA reads TGTGCCATCAGTGATTTGGGGCACTATGGCTACACCTTC.

The chain couples TRBV4-1 to TRBJ2-3; D unclear. The V and J ends lost 0 bases and 0 bases respectively, with 10 bases between them. The CDR3 has 16 residues. The germline V gene has CDR1 MGHRA and CDR2 YSYEKL. This chain's CDR3 is CASSQEESVSTDTQYF. CDR3 coding DNA: TGCGCCAGCAGCCAAGAAGAAAGCGTCAGCACAGATACGCAGTATTTT.

The chain couples TRBV20-1 to TRBJ1-1; unclear D gene. Looked up from germline, CDR1 is DFQATT and CDR2 is SNEGSKA (reference sequence). Trimming cost V 5 bases and J 5 bases, with 15 bases left between them. The CDR3 is 13 residues long. The CDR3 sequence is CSASLNLRTEAFF. In DNA, the CDR3 is TGCAGTGCTTCCTTGAATCTTAGGACTGAAGCTTTCTTT.

The chain employs TRBV12-3 or TRBV12-4 and TRBJ2-7; D not certain. V was trimmed by 7 bases and J by 6 bases, leaving 19 bases between them. This CDR3 has 14 residues. The CDR3 DNA reads TGTGCCAGCACTTCCACCGAGGTGATTGGCGAGCAGTACTTC. Encoded protein: CASTSTEVIGEQYF.

J is TRBJ2-3 and V is TRBV11-2; 8 bases are a match to TRBD2. Germline V gives CDR1 SGHAT, CDR2 FQNNGV. The CDR3 spans 16 residues. V shed 2 bases and J 2 bases; nucleotides not matched to a gene: 6. CDR3 sequence (DNA): TGTGCCAGCAGCTTATTTAGCGGGGAACTCACAGATACGCAGTATTTT. This gives the protein CASSLFSGELTDTQYF.

This clonotype was seen a few times. Here the CDR3 DNA reads TGTGCCAGCAGCGCCTCCGGGACAGGGGGCGCCCATGGCTACACCTTC. Its protein is CASSASGTGGAHGYTF. The genes are TRBV9 and TRBJ1-2; 12 bases match TRBD1. The CDR3 loop spans 16 amino acids. Germline assignment: CDR1 SGDLS and CDR2 YYNGEE. Trimming cost V 3 bases and J 6 bases; bases outside gene matches: 9.